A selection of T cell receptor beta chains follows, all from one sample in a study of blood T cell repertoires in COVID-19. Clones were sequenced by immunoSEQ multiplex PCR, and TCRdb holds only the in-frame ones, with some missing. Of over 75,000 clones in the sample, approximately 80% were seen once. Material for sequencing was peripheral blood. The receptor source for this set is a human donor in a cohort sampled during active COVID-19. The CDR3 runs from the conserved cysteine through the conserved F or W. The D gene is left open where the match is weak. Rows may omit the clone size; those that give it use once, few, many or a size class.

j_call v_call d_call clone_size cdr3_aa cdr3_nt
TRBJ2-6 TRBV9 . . CASSVEQSGANVLTF TGTGCCAGCAGCGTAGAACAATCTGGGGCCAACGTCCTGACTTTC
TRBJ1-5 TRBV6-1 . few CASSEGFSRSNQPQHF TGTGCCAGCAGTGAAGGGTTCTCGAGGAGCAATCAGCCCCAGCATTTT
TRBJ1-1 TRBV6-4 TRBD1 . CASSDPGQGARYTEAFF TGTGCCAGCAGTGATCCGGGACAGGGGGCGCGTTACACTGAAGCTTTCTTT
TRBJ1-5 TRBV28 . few CASSLNQPQHF TGTGCCAGCAGTCTTAATCAGCCCCAGCATTTT
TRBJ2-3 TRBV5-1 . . CASSLGSGHDTDTQYF TGCGCCAGCAGCTTGGGAAGCGGGCACGACACAGATACGCAGTATTTT
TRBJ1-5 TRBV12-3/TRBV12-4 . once CASTDRSNQPQHF TGTGCCAGCACCGACAGGTCCAATCAGCCCCAGCATTTT
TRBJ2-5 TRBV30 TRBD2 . CAWSTGLAGQETQYF TGTGCCTGGAGTACCGGACTAGCGGGGCAAGAGACCCAGTACTTC
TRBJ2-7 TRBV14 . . CASSRYSYEQYF TGTGCCAGCAGCCGCTACTCCTACGAGCAGTACTTC
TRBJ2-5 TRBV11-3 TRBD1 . CASSLGQGYETQYF TGTGCCAGCAGCTTAGGACAGGGCTACGAGACCCAGTACTTC
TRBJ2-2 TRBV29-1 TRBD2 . CSARTSGRRNTGELFF TGCAGCGCCCGAACTAGCGGGAGGCGGAACACCGGGGAGCTGTTTTTT
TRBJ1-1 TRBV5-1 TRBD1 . CASSLGTGVSNTEAFF TGCGCCAGCAGCTTGGGGACAGGGGTCTCGAACACTGAAGCTTTCTTT
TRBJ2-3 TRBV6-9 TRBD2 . CASRRPGGTTDTQYF TGTGCCAGCCGACGACCCGGGGGGACCACAGATACGCAGTATTTT
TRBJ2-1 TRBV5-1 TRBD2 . CASSFSTGGPGEQFF TGCGCCAGCAGCTTTAGTACGGGGGGGCCCGGCGAGCAGTTCTTC
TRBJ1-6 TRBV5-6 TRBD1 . CASSSGLGQNSPLHF TGTGCCAGCAGCTCGGGGTTGGGACAGAATTCACCCCTCCACTTT
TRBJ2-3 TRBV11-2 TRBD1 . CASRSPGQGTDTQYF TGTGCCAGCAGATCACCGGGACAGGGCACAGATACGCAGTATTTT
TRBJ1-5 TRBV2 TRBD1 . CASTLGTGGYQPQHF TGTGCCAGCACTCTCGGGACAGGGGGCTACCAGCCCCAGCATTTT
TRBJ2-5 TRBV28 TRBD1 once CASSSGTGGASGTQYF TGTGCCAGCAGCTCCGGGACAGGGGGTGCTAGTGGGACCCAGTACTTC
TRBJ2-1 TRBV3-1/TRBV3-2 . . CASSLGSSYNEQFF TGTGCCAGCAGCCTCGGGAGCTCCTACAATGAGCAGTTCTTC
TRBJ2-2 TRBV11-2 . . CASSLDLLIGTGELFF TGTGCCAGCAGCTTAGATTTACTAATTGGCACCGGGGAGCTGTTTTTT
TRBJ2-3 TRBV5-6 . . CASNILGRVGDTQYF TGTGCCAGCAACATTCTGGGCAGGGTCGGAGATACGCAGTATTTT
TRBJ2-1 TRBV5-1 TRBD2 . CASSPAAGGPHEQFF TGCGCCAGCAGCCCCGCCGCGGGGGGGCCGCATGAGCAGTTCTTC
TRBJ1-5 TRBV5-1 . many CASSLGGLDQPQHF TGCGCCAGCAGCCTCGGGGGGCTGGATCAGCCCCAGCATTTT
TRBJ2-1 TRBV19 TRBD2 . CASSPRTSGAYNEQFF TGTGCCAGTAGTCCTCGGACTAGCGGTGCCTACAATGAGCAGTTCTTC
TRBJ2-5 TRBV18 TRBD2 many CASTGGLRETQYF TGTGCCAGCACGGGAGGGCTAAGAGAGACCCAGTACTTC
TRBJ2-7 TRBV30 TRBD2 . CAWSVRQGGYEQYF TGTGCCTGGAGTGTACGGCAGGGAGGGTACGAGCAGTACTTC
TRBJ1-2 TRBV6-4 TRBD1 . CASSPGTGGIYGYTF TGTGCCAGCAGCCCCGGGACAGGGGGCATCTATGGCTACACCTTC
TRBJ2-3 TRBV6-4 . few CATSPTGDTQYF TGTGCCACCTCCCCGACTGGAGATACGCAGTATTTT
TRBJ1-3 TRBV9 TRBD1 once CASSVAGGGGNTIYF TGTGCCAGCAGCGTAGCTGGAGGGGGCGGGAACACCATATATTTT
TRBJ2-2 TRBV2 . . CASRAHANTGELFF TGTGCCAGCAGGGCCCACGCGAACACCGGGGAGCTGTTTTTT
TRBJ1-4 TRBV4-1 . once CASSGTYAMFNEKLFF TGCGCCAGCAGTGGGACATATGCAATGTTTAATGAAAAACTGTTTTTT
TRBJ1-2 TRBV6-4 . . CASSPQGHNYGYTF TGTGCCAGCAGTCCCCAGGGACACAACTATGGCTACACCTTC
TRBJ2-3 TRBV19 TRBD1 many CASSMGQVRVDTQYF TGTGCCAGTAGTATGGGACAGGTCAGGGTAGATACGCAGTATTTT
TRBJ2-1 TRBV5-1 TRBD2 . CASSPRTSTYNEQFF TGCGCCAGCAGCCCCCGGACTAGCACCTACAATGAGCAGTTCTTC
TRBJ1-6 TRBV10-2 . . CASRAEGSYNSPLHF TGCGCCAGCAGAGCGGAGGGATCCTATAATTCACCCCTCCACTTT
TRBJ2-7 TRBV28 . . CASSRDLSYEQYF TGTGCCAGCAGCCGGGACTTGTCCTACGAGCAGTACTTC
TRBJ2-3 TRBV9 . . CASSVAGFTDTQYF TGTGCCAGCAGCGTGGCGGGTTTCACAGATACGCAGTATTTT
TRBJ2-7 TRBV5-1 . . CASSFDPGSYEQYF TGCGCCAGCAGCTTCGATCCGGGATCCTACGAGCAGTACTTC
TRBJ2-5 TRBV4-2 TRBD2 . CASSRGTSGSGQETQYF TGTGCCAGCAGCCGAGGGACTAGCGGGAGCGGCCAAGAGACCCAGTACTTC
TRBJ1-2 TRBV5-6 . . CASSPETDYGYTF TGTGCCAGCAGCCCGGAGACAGACTATGGCTACACCTTC
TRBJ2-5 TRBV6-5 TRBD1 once CASKLQGAGETQYF TGTGCCAGCAAGTTACAGGGGGCAGGGGAGACCCAGTACTTC
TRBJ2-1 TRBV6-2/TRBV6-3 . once CASSIGSSYNEQFF TGTGCCAGCAGTATCGGGAGCTCCTACAATGAGCAGTTCTTC
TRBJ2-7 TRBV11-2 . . CASSSTYEQYF TGTGCCAGCAGCTCCACCTACGAGCAGTACTTC
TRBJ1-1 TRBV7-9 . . CASSLGGESTEAFF TGTGCCAGCAGCTTAGGGGGCGAGAGCACTGAAGCTTTCTTT
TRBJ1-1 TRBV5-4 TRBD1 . CASSLTWTGEAFF TGTGCCAGCAGCTTGACATGGACAGGTGAAGCTTTCTTT
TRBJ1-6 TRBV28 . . CASKKGDRNSPLHF TGTGCCAGCAAAAAGGGGGATCGGAATTCACCCCTCCACTTT
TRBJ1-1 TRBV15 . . CATSSRQKLNTEAFF TGTGCCACCAGCAGCCGACAGAAATTGAACACTGAAGCTTTCTTT
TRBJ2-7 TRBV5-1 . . CASSLDEGSPYEQYF TGCGCCAGCAGCCTCGACGAGGGTTCCCCCTACGAGCAGTACTTC
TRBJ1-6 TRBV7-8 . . CASSLAQLNSPLHF TGTGCCAGCAGCTTAGCACAGTTAAATTCACCCCTCCACTTT
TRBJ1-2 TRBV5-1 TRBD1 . CASSLGQGASSGAGYTF TGCGCCAGCAGCTTGGGACAGGGGGCATCCTCAGGGGCTGGCTACACCTTC
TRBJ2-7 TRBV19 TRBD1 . CASSSPGTGATYEQYF TGTGCCAGTAGCTCCCCCGGGACAGGGGCTACCTACGAGCAGTACTTC
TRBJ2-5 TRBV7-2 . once CASSLSLETQYF TGTGCCAGCAGCTTATCCCTGGAGACCCAGTACTTC
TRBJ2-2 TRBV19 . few CASRSYTGELFF TGTGCCAGTAGGTCGTACACCGGGGAGCTGTTTTTT
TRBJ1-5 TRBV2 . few CASRTTGATQPQHF TGTGCCAGCAGAACAACTGGGGCAACCCAGCCCCAGCATTTT